This is a list of T cell receptor beta chains from one sample in a study of T cells in tumors after PD-1 blockade. The method was immunoSEQ multiplex PCR; TCRdb's version includes in-frame clones alone and lacks a portion of them. The sample yields around 35,000 clones, roughly two thirds seen once. Source: PBMCs, taken after anti-PD-1 treatment. Every receptor here comes from a human donor with basal cell carcinoma. The CDR3 runs from the conserved cysteine through the conserved F or W. D genes are given only for firm matches. Not all rows give a size; the values are once, few, many and, for expanded clones, a class.

CDR3 protein | CDR3 DNA | clone size | V gene | D gene | J gene
CASRLGGKRVNTEAFF | TGTGCCAGCAGGTTAGGGGGCAAAAGGGTGAACACTGAAGCTTTCTTT | NA | TRBV2 | TRBD1 | TRBJ1-1
CASSQISGSSGEQYF | TGTGCCAGTAGTCAGATTAGCGGGAGCTCGGGGGAGCAGTACTTC | few | TRBV19 | TRBD2 | TRBJ2-7
CASSPLTASLGPNYGYTF | TGTGCTAGCAGCCCCTTGACCGCTTCTTTGGGCCCTAACTATGGCTACACCTTC | few | TRBV7-7 | NA | TRBJ1-2
CASSQEGGLAGLQETQYF | TGTGCCAGCAGCCAAGAGGGTGGACTAGCGGGGTTACAAGAGACCCAGTACTTC | NA | TRBV4-2 | TRBD2 | TRBJ2-5
CASSQPGRRNTEAFF | TGTGCCAGCAGCCAGCCGGGACGGAGGAACACTGAAGCTTTCTTT | NA | TRBV6-5 | NA | TRBJ1-1
CASSLVGGARETQYF | TGTGCCAGCAGCTTAGTGGGGGGCGCAAGGGAGACCCAGTACTTC | NA | TRBV7-3 | NA | TRBJ2-5
CASPGGQGSYEQYF | TGTGCCAGCCCCGGGGGACAGGGGTCCTACGAGCAGTACTTC | NA | TRBV5-8 | TRBD1 | TRBJ2-7
CASSRPRSGSYEQYF | TGTGCCAGCAGCCGACCGAGGAGCGGGAGCTACGAGCAGTACTTC | NA | TRBV7-9 | TRBD2 | TRBJ2-7
CASSLVRTGELFF | TGTGCCAGCAGCTTAGTACGCACCGGGGAGCTGTTTTTT | few | TRBV7-8 | NA | TRBJ2-2
CASSIAQGDGYTF | TGTGCCAGTAGTATAGCACAGGGTGACGGCTACACCTTC | NA | TRBV19 | NA | TRBJ1-2
CASSLAADSYEQYF | TGTGCCAGCAGCTTAGCGGCAGATTCTTACGAGCAGTACTTC | many | TRBV11-3 | NA | TRBJ2-7
CASSPLQGTGELFF | TGTGCCAGCAGCCCACTACAGGGGACCGGGGAGCTGTTTTTT | NA | TRBV7-2 | TRBD1 | TRBJ2-2
CASSFKHRDNSPLHF | TGTGCCAGCAGCTTTAAGCACAGAGATAATTCACCCCTCCACTTT | NA | TRBV7-2 | NA | TRBJ1-6
CAISAWLDEQYF | TGTGCCATCAGTGCTTGGTTGGACGAGCAGTACTTC | few | TRBV10-3 | NA | TRBJ2-7
CASSPGGSSTEAFF | TGTGCCAGCAGTCCAGGGGGCTCGAGCACTGAAGCTTTCTTT | few | TRBV28 | TRBD1 | TRBJ1-1
CASSLGTGGYEQYF | TGTGCCAGCAGCTTAGGGACAGGGGGCTACGAGCAGTACTTC | NA | TRBV13 | TRBD1 | TRBJ2-7
CASSGDSYGYTF | TGTGCCAGCAGCGGGGACAGCTATGGCTACACCTTC | NA | TRBV2 | TRBD1 | TRBJ1-2
CASSLDPSTDTQYF | TGTGCCAGCAGCTTAGACCCTAGCACAGATACGCAGTATTTT | NA | TRBV7-9 | NA | TRBJ2-3
CASSYPGLRSYEQFF | TGTGCCAGCAGTTACCCGGGACTACGTAGCTATGAGCAGTTCTTC | NA | TRBV6-6 | TRBD2 | TRBJ2-1
CASSQGAVEAFF | TGTGCCAGCAGTCAGGGGGCTGTTGAAGCTTTCTTT | NA | TRBV12-3/TRBV12-4 | TRBD1 | TRBJ1-1
CASSYWGSTGKETQYF | TGTGCCAGCAGTTACTGGGGCAGCACCGGGAAAGAGACCCAGTACTTC | NA | TRBV6-2/TRBV6-3 | NA | TRBJ2-5
CASSQVGRTEAFF | TGTGCCAGCAGCCAAGTAGGGAGGACTGAAGCTTTCTTT | NA | TRBV4-2 | NA | TRBJ1-1
CASSQVSGGYTIYF | TGTGCCAGCAGCCAAGTATCTGGGGGGTACACCATATATTTT | NA | TRBV7-2 | NA | TRBJ1-3
CASSPGLLGSTEAFF | TGTGCCAGCTCACCAGGGCTTTTGGGCTCCACTGAAGCTTTCTTT | few | TRBV18 | NA | TRBJ1-1
CASTQRGTVDTGELFF | TGTGCCAGCACCCAGAGGGGCACAGTCGACACCGGGGAGCTGTTTTTT | once | TRBV7-2 | NA | TRBJ2-2
CATSDLTTDTQYF | TGTGCCACCAGTGATCTAACAACAGATACGCAGTATTTT | NA | TRBV24-1 | NA | TRBJ2-3
CSVRRGGASTDTQYF | TGCAGCGTTCGTAGGGGAGGGGCCAGCACAGATACGCAGTATTTT | NA | TRBV29-1 | TRBD2 | TRBJ2-3
CASSYPPGTRDEQYF | TGTGCCAGCAGCTACCCCCCCGGGACTAGAGACGAGCAGTACTTC | NA | TRBV11-3 | TRBD2 | TRBJ2-7
CASSISRDMNTEAFF | TGTGCCAGTAGTATAAGTAGGGACATGAACACTGAAGCTTTCTTT | NA | TRBV19 | NA | TRBJ1-1
CASKDQRGFYEQYF | TGTGCCAGCAAAGACCAAAGAGGTTTTTACGAGCAGTACTTC | NA | TRBV2 | NA | TRBJ2-7
CASSQLPAGDTQYF | TGTGCCAGCAGCCAGCTGCCAGCGGGGGATACGCAGTATTTT | NA | TRBV4-2 | TRBD2 | TRBJ2-3
CASRGQGGNSPLHF | TGTGCCAGCAGGGGACAGGGGGGTAATTCACCCCTCCACTTT | few | TRBV2 | TRBD1 | TRBJ1-6
CASSLGRWNEQFF | TGTGCCAGCAGCTTAGGGAGGTGGAATGAGCAGTTCTTC | NA | TRBV7-2 | NA | TRBJ2-1
CASTLQGVGYGYTF | TGTGCCAGCACATTACAGGGGGTGGGATATGGCTACACCTTC | few | TRBV28 | TRBD1 | TRBJ1-2
CASSLVQGGGTQYF | TGTGCCAGCAGCTTAGTACAGGGCGGGGGTACGCAGTATTTT | NA | TRBV7-8 | NA | TRBJ2-3
CASSVGAGSNYGYTF | TGTGCCAGCAGCGTGGGGGCGGGCAGTAACTATGGCTACACCTTC | NA | TRBV9 | NA | TRBJ1-2
CASSPAGGGETQYF | TGCGCCAGCAGCCCAGCGGGAGGGGGGGAGACCCAGTACTTC | NA | TRBV5-1 | TRBD2 | TRBJ2-5
CASSSTARVGQFF | TGCGCCAGCAGCTCAACCGCACGGGTTGGCCAGTTCTTC | NA | TRBV5-1 | NA | TRBJ2-1